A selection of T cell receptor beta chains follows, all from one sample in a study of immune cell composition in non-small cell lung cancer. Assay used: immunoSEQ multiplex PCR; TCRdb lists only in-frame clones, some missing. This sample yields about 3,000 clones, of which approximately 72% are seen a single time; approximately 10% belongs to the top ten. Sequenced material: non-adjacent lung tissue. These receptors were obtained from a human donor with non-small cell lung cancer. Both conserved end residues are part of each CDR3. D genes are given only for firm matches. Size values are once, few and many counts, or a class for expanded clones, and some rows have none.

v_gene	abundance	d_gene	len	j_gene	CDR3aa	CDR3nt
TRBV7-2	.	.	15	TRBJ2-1	CASSPGLPSGNEQFF	TGTGCCAGCAGCCCGGGACTCCCCTCGGGCAATGAGCAGTTCTTC
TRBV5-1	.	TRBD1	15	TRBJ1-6	CASSFGQGAYSPLHF	TGCGCCAGCAGCTTTGGACAGGGGGCTTATTCACCCCTCCACTTT
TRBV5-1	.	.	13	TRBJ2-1	CASSSDSYNEQFF	TGCGCCAGCAGCTCGGACAGTTACAATGAGCAGTTCTTC
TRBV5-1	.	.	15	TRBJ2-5	CASSFGQGGQETQYF	TGCGCCAGCAGCTTTGGTCAGGGGGGCCAAGAGACCCAGTACTTC
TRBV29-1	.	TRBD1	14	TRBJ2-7	CSVDQGTGVHEQYF	TGCAGCGTTGATCAGGGAACAGGGGTCCACGAGCAGTACTTC
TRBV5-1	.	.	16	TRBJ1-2	CASSLGQSKANYGYTF	TGCGCCAGCAGCTTGGGACAGAGCAAAGCTAACTATGGCTACACCTTC
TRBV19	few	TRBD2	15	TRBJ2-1	CASSIPSGARNEQFF	TGTGCCAGTAGTATACCTAGCGGGGCCCGTAATGAGCAGTTCTTC
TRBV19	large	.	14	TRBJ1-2	CASSETVATDGYTF	TGTGCCAGTTCCGAGACAGTGGCTACGGATGGCTACACCTTC
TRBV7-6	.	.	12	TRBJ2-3	CASSFGTDTQYF	TGTGCCAGCAGCTTCGGTACAGATACGCAGTATTTT
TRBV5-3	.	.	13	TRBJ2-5	CASSLEKRETQYF	TGTGCCAGCAGCCTCGAGAAGCGGGAGACCCAGTACTTC
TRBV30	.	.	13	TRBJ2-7	CAWSLLTSYEQYF	TGTGCCTGGAGTCTACTTACCTCCTACGAGCAGTACTTC
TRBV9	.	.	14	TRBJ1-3	CASRRAIDGNTIYF	TGTGCCAGCCGCAGGGCTATCGATGGAAACACCATATATTTT
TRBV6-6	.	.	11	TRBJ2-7	CASSDFREQYF	TGTGCCAGCAGTGACTTCCGCGAGCAGTACTTC
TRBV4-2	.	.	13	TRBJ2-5	CASSPDRSETQYF	TGTGCCAGCAGCCCAGACCGGTCAGAGACCCAGTACTTC
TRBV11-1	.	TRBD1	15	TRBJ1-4	CASRGQGLTNEKLFF	TGTGCCAGCAGGGGACAGGGCCTCACTAATGAAAAACTGTTTTTT
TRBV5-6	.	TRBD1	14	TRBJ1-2	CASSSSGTDYGYTF	TGTGCCAGCAGCTCGTCCGGGACAGATTATGGCTACACCTTC
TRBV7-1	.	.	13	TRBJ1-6	CASNGGGLSPLHF	TGTGCCAGCAACGGGGGGGGACTCTCACCCCTCCACTTT
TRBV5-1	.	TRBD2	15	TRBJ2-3	CASSQTSGRADTQYF	TGCGCCAGCAGTCAAACTAGCGGGAGGGCAGATACGCAGTATTTT
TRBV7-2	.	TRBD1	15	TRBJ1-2	CASSLGDRPNYGYTF	TGTGCCAGCAGCTTAGGGGACAGACCTAACTATGGCTACACCTTC
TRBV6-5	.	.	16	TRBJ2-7	CASSSDLSLGLYEQYF	TGTGCCAGCAGTTCCGATTTAAGTCTGGGGCTTTACGAGCAGTACTTC
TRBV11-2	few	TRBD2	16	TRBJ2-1	CASSSLTSGSGNEQFF	TGTGCCAGCAGCTCTTTGACTAGCGGGTCAGGAAATGAGCAGTTCTTC
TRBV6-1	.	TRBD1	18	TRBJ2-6	CASSDYDRELSGANVLTF	TGTGCCAGCAGTGATTATGACAGGGAGTTATCTGGGGCCAACGTCCTGACTTTC
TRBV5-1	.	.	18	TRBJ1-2	CASSLSLTGANLGYGYTF	TGCGCCAGCAGTTTATCCCTGACAGGAGCCAACCTGGGCTATGGCTACACCTTC
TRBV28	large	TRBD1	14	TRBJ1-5	CASSAGGSNQPQHF	TGTGCCAGCAGTGCAGGGGGGAGCAATCAGCCCCAGCATTTT
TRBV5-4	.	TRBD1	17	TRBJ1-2	CASSLLGTGRFNYGYTF	TGTGCCAGCAGCTTACTCGGGACAGGGAGATTTAACTATGGCTACACCTTC
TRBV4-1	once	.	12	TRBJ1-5	CASSQGPGPQHF	TGCGCCAGCAGCCAAGGACCGGGGCCCCAGCATTTT
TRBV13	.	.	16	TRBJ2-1	CASSSFLGVSYNEQFF	TGTGCCAGCAGCTCCTTCCTCGGGGTATCCTACAATGAGCAGTTCTTC
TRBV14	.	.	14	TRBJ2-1	CASSQVWPPNEQFF	TGTGCCAGCAGCCAAGTCTGGCCCCCAAATGAGCAGTTCTTC
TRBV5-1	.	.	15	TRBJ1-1	CASSLQGRLNTEAFF	TGCGCCAGCAGCTTGCAGGGTCGGCTTAACACTGAAGCTTTCTTT
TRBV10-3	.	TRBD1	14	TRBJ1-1	CAISDDRGGSEAFF	TGTGCCATCAGTGATGACAGGGGGGGATCTGAAGCTTTCTTT
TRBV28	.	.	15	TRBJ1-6	CASSSTEGFNSPLHF	TGTGCCAGCAGTTCCACCGAGGGTTTTAATTCACCCCTCCACTTT
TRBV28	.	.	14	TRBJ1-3	CASTERALGNTIYF	TGTGCCAGCACCGAGCGGGCGCTGGGAAACACCATATATTTT
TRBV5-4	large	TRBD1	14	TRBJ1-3	CASSLGQGEDTIYF	TGTGCCAGCAGCCTGGGACAGGGGGAGGACACCATATATTTT
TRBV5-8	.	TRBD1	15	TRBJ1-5	CASSPPDRGSQPQHF	TGTGCCAGCAGCCCCCCGGACAGGGGGAGTCAGCCCCAGCATTTT
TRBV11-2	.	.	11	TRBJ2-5	CASSTGETQYF	TGTGCCAGCAGCACCGGGGAGACCCAGTACTTC